Presented here are 10 T cell receptor beta chains from one specimen sequenced in a study of blood T cell repertoires in COVID-19 (dated by TCRdb to about 2020). The library was generated by the immunoSEQ multiplex PCR assay. Here the immuneACCESS table is served through TCRdb, limited to in-frame sequences with V and J called. Missing clones are a known gap in these copies; in checked studies unresolved V genes cover under half, and the rest lacks a known reason. The sample table shows about 82,000 clones, and 81% are seen once. The top ten clones comprise 44% of the sample. Sequencing used peripheral blood. These receptors were obtained from a man older than 75 with acute or convalescent COVID-19.

V usage is TRBV7-3 and J usage is TRBJ2-3; D remains unclear. V was pared by 1 base and J by 4 bases, with 12 bases between. This CDR3 has 15 residues. Germline lookup yields CDR1 SGHTA and CDR2 FQGTGA. CDR3 nucleotide sequence: TGTGCCAGCAGCTTAATTGGTGAGATTGCAGATACGCAGTATTTT. This codes for CASSLIGEIADTQYF.

In its sample, this clone was seen a few times. The V gene is TRBV29-1, the J gene TRBJ2-1; weak D call: TRBD1 (5 bases). The germline V gene has CDR1 SQVTM and CDR2 ANQGSEA. V was pared by 2 bases and J by 8 bases, with 13 bases between. The CDR3 loop spans 13 amino acids. CDR3 residues: CSVEPQERDEQFF. CDR3 DNA: TGCAGCGTTGAACCACAGGAACGGGATGAGCAGTTCTTC.

This rearrangement joins TRBV4-2 to TRBJ1-5; D might be TRBD1 (5 bases). The CDR3 sequence is 15 residues long. V dropped 0 bases and J dropped 3 bases, with 9 bases sitting between them. Germline CDR1 reads LGHNA; CDR2 reads YNFKEQ. Here the CDR3 DNA reads TGTGCCAGCAGCCAAGATTGGACAACCAATCAGCCCCAGCATTTT. As protein: CASSQDWTTNQPQHF.

As regards this clone: Other DNA sequences in this specimen translate into the identical CDR3. The genes are TRBV5-1 and TRBJ2-1; 11 bases are a match to TRBD2. The germline V gene encodes CDR1 SGHRS and CDR2 YFSETQ. After removal of 0 bases from V and 7 bases from J, the junction contained 0 bases not matched to a gene. The CDR3 runs to 14 residues. CDR3 nucleotides: TGCGCCAGCAGCTTGGTAGCGGGAGGGAATGAGCAGTTCTTC. This codes for CASSLVAGGNEQFF.

This chain's CDR3 is CASSLNGHLNTEAFF. CDR3 nucleotides: TGCGCCAGCAGCTTAAACGGACATTTAAACACTGAAGCTTTCTTT. The gene calls are TRBV5-1 and TRBJ1-1, with D perhaps matching TRBD1 (5 bases). This CDR3 is 15 amino acids long. Germline V CDR1 and CDR2: SGHRS, YFSETQ. V was pared by 2 bases and J by 2 bases, with 13 bases between.

The chain links TRBV28 to TRBJ1-2, with TRBD1 matching 7 bases. Germline CDR1 MDHEN, CDR2 SYDVKM. CDR3 length: 13 residues. The junction had 2 bases not matched to a gene; V was cut back by 3 bases and J by 4 bases. The CDR3 nucleotides read TGTGCCAGCAGTTTGGGACAGCTCTATGGCTACACCTTC. Its protein is CASSLGQLYGYTF.

The rearrangement links TRBV6-5 to TRBJ1-2, with a weak D call TRBD1 (6 bases). CDR1 and CDR2 (germline): MNHEY, SVGAGI. V was clipped by 2 bases and J by 4 bases, with 8 bases between them. The CDR3 is made up of 13 amino acids. This CDR3 is CASSYGGPYGYTF. DNA of the CDR3: TGTGCCAGCAGTTACGGGGGCCCCTATGGCTACACCTTC.

V and J are TRBV27 and TRBJ2-1, with TRBD2 matching 11 bases. The V gene end was trimmed by 6 bases and the J gene end by 1 base; junction bases not matched to a gene: 5. Germline loops: CDR1 MNHEY, CDR2 SMNVEV (reference sequence). CDR3 length equals 16 residues. The CDR3 DNA sequence: TGTGCCAGCAGAGCAAGACTAGCGGGATCCTACAATGAGCAGTTCTTC. The encoded protein is CASRARLAGSYNEQFF.

The chain joins TRBV5-8 to TRBJ2-5; TRBD2 matches at 7 bases. Germline CDR1 reads SGHTS; CDR2 reads YDEGEE. V lost 2 bases to trimming and J lost 7 bases; unmatched junction nucleotides: 11. The CDR3 is made up of 15 amino acids. The CDR3 spells CASSLKRGRERTQYF. The CDR3 DNA follows: TGTGCCAGCAGCTTAAAGCGGGGAAGAGAGAGGACCCAGTACTTC.

This sequence joins TRBV18 and TRBJ1-6; no definite D call. Germline assignment: CDR1 KGHSH and CDR2 LQKENI. The V end lost 2 bases, the J end lost 13 bases, and 21 bases lay between the germline ends. There are 16 residues in the CDR3. The DNA of the CDR3 is TGTGCCAGCTCACCAGAGGCCGGCGGGTACGGATACCCCCTCCACTTT. Protein sequence: CASSPEAGGYGYPLHF.